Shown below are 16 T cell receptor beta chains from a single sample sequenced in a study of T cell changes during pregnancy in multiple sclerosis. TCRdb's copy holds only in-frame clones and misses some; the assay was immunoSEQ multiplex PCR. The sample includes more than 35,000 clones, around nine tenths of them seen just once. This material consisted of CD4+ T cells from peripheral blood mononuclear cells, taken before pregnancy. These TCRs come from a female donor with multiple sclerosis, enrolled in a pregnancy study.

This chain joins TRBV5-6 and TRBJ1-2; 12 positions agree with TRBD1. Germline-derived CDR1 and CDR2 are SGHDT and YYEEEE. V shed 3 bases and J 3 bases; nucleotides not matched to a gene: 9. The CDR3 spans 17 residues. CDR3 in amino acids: CASSSGTGGAWDYGYTF. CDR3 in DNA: TGTGCCAGCAGCTCCGGGACAGGGGGCGCGTGGGACTATGGCTACACCTTC.

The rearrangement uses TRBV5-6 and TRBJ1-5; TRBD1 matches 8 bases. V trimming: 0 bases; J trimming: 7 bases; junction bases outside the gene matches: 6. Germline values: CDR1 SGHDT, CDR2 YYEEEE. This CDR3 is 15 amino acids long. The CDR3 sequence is CASSLGRQGKQPQHF. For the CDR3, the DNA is TGTGCCAGCAGCTTGGGTCGACAGGGGAAACAGCCCCAGCATTTT. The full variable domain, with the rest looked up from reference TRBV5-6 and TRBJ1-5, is DAGVTQSPTHLIKTRGQQVTLRCSPKSGHDTVSWYQQALGQGPQFIFQYYEEEERQRGNFPDRFSGHQFPNYSSELNVNALLLGDSALYLCASSLGRQGKQPQHFGDGTRLSIL.

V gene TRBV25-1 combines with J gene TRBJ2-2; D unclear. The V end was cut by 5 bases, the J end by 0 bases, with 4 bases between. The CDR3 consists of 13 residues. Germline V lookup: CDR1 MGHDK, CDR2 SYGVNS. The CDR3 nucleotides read TGTGCCAGCAGTTTCACGAACACCGGGGAGCTGTTTTTT. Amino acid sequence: CASSFTNTGELFF.

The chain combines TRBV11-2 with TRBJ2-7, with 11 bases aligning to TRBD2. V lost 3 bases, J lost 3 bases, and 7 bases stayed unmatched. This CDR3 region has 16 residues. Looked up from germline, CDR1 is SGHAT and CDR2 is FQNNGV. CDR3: CASSFLAGGTFYEQYF. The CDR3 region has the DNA TGTGCCAGCAGCTTCCTAGCGGGGGGAACTTTCTACGAGCAGTACTTC.

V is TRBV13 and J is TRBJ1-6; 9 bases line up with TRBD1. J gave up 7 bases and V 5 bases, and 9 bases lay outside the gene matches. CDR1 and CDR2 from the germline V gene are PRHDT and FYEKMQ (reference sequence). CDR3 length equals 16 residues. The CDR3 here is CASSLGQGMGNSPLHF. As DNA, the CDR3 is TGTGCCAGCAGCCTTGGACAGGGGATGGGAAATTCACCCCTCCACTTT.

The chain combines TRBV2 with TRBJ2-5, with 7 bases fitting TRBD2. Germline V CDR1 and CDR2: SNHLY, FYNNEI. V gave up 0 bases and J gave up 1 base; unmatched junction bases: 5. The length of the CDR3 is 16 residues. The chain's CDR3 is CASSEAPSGGQETQYF. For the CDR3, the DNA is TGTGCCAGCAGTGAAGCGCCATCGGGGGGCCAAGAGACCCAGTACTTC.

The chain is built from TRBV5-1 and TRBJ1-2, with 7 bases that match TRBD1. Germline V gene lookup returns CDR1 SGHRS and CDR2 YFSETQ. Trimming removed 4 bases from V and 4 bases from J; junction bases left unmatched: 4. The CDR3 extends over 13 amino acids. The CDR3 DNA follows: TGCGCCAGCAGCCCGGACAGGCCCTATGGCTACACCTTC. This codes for CASSPDRPYGYTF.

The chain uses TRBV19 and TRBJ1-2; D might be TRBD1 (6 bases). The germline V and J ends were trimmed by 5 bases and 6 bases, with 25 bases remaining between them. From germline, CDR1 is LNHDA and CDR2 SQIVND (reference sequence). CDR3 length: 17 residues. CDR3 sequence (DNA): TGTGCCAGTAGTTCTCAATTCCGACCGGGACATCTGGATGGCTACACCTTC. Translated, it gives CASSSQFRPGHLDGYTF.

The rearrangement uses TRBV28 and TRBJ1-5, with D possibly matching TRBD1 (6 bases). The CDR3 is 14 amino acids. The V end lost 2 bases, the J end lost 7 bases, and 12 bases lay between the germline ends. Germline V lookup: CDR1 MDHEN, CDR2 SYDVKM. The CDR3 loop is CASSLDRRTQPQHF. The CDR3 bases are TGTGCCAGCAGTTTAGACAGGCGCACCCAGCCCCAGCATTTT.

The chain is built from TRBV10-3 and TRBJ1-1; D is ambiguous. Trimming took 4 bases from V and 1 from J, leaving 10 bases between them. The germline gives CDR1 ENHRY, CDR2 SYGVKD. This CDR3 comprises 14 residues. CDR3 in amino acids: CAISVNGENTEAFF. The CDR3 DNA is TGTGCCATCAGTGTGAACGGGGAGAACACTGAAGCTTTCTTT.

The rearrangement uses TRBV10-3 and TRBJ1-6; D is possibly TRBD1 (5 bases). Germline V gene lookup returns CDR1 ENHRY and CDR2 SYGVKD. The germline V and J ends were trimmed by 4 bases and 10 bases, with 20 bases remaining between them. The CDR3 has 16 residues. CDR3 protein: CAISVSAGRERSPLHF. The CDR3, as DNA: TGTGCCATCAGTGTGTCGGCAGGGAGGGAGAGGTCACCCCTCCACTTT.

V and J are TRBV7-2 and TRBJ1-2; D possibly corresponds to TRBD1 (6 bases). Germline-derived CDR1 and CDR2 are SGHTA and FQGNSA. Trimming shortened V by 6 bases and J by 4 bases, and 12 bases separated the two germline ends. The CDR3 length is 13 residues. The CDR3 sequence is CASSFYRVYGYTF. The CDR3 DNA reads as TGTGCCAGCAGTTTCTACAGGGTCTATGGCTACACCTTC.

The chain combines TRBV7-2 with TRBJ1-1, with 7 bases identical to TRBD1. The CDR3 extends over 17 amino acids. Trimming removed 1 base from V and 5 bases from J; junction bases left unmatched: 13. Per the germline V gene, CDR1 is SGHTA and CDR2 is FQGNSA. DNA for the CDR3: TGTGCCAGCAGCTTAGGCCCATTGACAGGGTACCGGACTGAAGCTTTCTTT. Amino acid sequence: CASSLGPLTGYRTEAFF.

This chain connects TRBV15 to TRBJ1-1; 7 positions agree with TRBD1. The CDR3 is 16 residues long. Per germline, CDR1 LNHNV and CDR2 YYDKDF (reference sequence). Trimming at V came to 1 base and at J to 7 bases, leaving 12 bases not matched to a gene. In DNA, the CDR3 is TGTGCCACCAGCAGAGCTGGACAGGAGGGCCGGATTGAAGCTTTCTTT. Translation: CATSRAGQEGRIEAFF.

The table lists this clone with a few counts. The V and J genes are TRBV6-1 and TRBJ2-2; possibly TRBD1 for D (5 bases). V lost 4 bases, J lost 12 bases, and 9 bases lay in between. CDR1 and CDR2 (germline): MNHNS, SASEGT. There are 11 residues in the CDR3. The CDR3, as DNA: TGTGCCAGCAGTGTAGGGGTGAAGCTGTTTTTT. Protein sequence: CASSVGVKLFF.

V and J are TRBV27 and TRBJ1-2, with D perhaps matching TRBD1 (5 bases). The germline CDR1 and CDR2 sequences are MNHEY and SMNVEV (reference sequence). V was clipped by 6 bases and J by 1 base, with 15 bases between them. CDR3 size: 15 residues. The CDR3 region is CASRPRVPFNYGYTF. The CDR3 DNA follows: TGTGCCAGCAGGCCCAGGGTTCCCTTTAACTATGGCTACACCTTC.